Following are 27 T cell receptor beta chains from one sample sequenced in a study of cytomegalovirus exposure and HLA in healthy donors. This PCR relied on a set of 60 Vbeta primers and 13 Jbeta primers. Clones were read by immunoSEQ multiplex PCR, and TCRdb kept only the in-frame ones, dropping some. The sample has around 120,000 clones, around 82% seen once. What was sequenced was PBMCs. The receptors come from a male donor in good health and CMV-seropositive.

Of note for this clone: Other DNA sequences in the same sample also yield this CDR3. DNA for the CDR3: TGTGCCAGCAGCTTAGTAGGCGGGAACACTGAAGCTTTCTTT. This codes for CASSLVGGNTEAFF. The chain joins TRBV11-2 to TRBJ1-1; D uncertain. V lost 1 base and J lost 1, with 7 bases in between. This CDR3 is 14 amino acids long. Germline V lookup: CDR1 SGHAT, CDR2 FQNNGV.

This sequence joins TRBV27 and TRBJ2-7; D possibly corresponds to TRBD1 (5 bases). The germline V and J ends were trimmed by 6 bases and 2 bases, with 14 bases remaining between them. CDR1 MNHEY and CDR2 SMNVEV come from the germline V gene (reference sequence). This CDR3 is built from 14 residues. CDR3 protein: CASRTPGRAYEQYF. The CDR3 DNA sequence: TGTGCCAGCAGGACCCCGGGCAGGGCCTACGAGCAGTACTTC.

This chain links TRBV29-1 with TRBJ1-1; 10 nucleotides match TRBD1. This CDR3 comprises 14 residues. Trimming cost V 3 bases and J 6 bases; bases outside gene matches: 7. The germline CDR1 and CDR2 sequences are SQVTM and ANQGSEA. The CDR3 loop reads CSVETGGLWAEAFF. CDR3 nucleotide sequence: TGCAGCGTTGAGACAGGGGGCTTATGGGCTGAAGCTTTCTTT.

The chain carries TRBV19 and TRBJ2-3; perhaps TRBD2 as D (5 bases). The V and J ends lost 8 bases and 4 bases respectively, with 16 bases between them. The CDR3 has 14 residues. Germline CDR1 is LNHDA and CDR2 is SQIVND (reference sequence). The CDR3 DNA reads TGTGCCAGTCGAACCGTGGGAGCGGCAGATACGCAGTATTTT. Its translation is CASRTVGAADTQYF.

This sequence joins TRBV11-2 and TRBJ2-2; D might be TRBD1 (5 bases). V was shortened by 7 bases and J by 1 base, with 13 bases between the two germline ends. Germline CDR1 reads SGHAT; CDR2 reads FQNNGV. This CDR3 comprises 15 residues. The CDR3 region has the DNA TGTGCCAGCATTAATGTTAGGGGGAACACCGGGGAGCTGTTTTTT. Translating it yields CASINVRGNTGELFF.

V gene TRBV7-6 combines with J gene TRBJ1-1, with D uncertain. This CDR3 is built from 11 residues. The germline V gene has CDR1 SGHVS and CDR2 FNYEAQ. The V end lost 5 bases, the J end lost 7 bases, and 8 bases lay between the germline ends. The CDR3 region is CASSGRGEAFF. As DNA, the CDR3 is TGTGCCAGCAGCGGCAGAGGTGAAGCTTTCTTT. Full variable domain (outside the CDR3, taken from reference TRBV7-6 and TRBJ1-1): GAGVSQSPRYKVTKRGQDVALRCDPISGHVSLYWYRQALGQGPEFLTYFNYEAQQDKSGLPNDRFSAERPEGSISTLTIQRTEQRDSAMYRCASSGRGEAFFGQGTRLTVV.

This chain links TRBV5-1 with TRBJ2-1; TRBD2 might be the D (6 bases). The CDR3 length is 15 residues. Trimming shortened V by 2 bases and J by 4 bases, and 13 bases separated the two germline ends. In germline, CDR1 is SGHRS, CDR2 YFSETQ. CDR3 DNA sequence: TGCGCCAGCAGCTTACCGGGAGAGCTATACAATGAGCAGTTCTTC. This encodes CASSLPGELYNEQFF. Based on the CDR3 plus reference TRBV5-1 and TRBJ2-1, the full variable domain is KAGVTQTPRYLIKTRGQQVTLSCSPISGHRSVSWYQQTPGQGLQFLFEYFSETQRNKGNFPGRFSGRQFSNSRSEMNVSTLELGDSALYLCASSLPGELYNEQFFGPGTRLTVL.

This clone appeared a single time. Mismatch with germline at one junction end may stem from a read error. The chain recombines TRBV7-9 with TRBJ2-7, with D possibly being TRBD2 (5 bases). CDR3 length equals 12 residues. Germline CDR1 reads SEHNR; CDR2 reads FQNEAQ (reference sequence). In nucleotides, the CDR3 is TGTTCCAGCAGCGGAGGTAGCTACGAGCAGTACTTC. Residues: CSSSGGSYEQYF.

The gene calls are TRBV9 and TRBJ2-1; 10 bases map to TRBD2. This CDR3 region has 17 residues. Germline CDR1 and CDR2: SGDLS and YYNGEE. V lost 2 bases to trimming and J lost 7 bases; unmatched junction nucleotides: 12. CDR3: CASSVGLWTSGINEQFF. CDR3 DNA: TGTGCCAGCAGCGTCGGCCTATGGACTAGCGGTATTAATGAGCAGTTCTTC.

The chain links TRBV5-1 to TRBJ1-2, with TRBD1 matching over 8 bases. CDR3 length: 15 residues. Germline V gene data show CDR1 as SGHRS and CDR2 as YFSETQ. J lost 6 bases, V lost 2 bases, and 9 bases had no gene match. The DNA for the CDR3 is TGCGCCAGCAGCTTAATTTTGGACAGGGCAGATGGCTACACCTTC. It yields the protein CASSLILDRADGYTF.

In regard to this clone: The same CDR3 arises from other DNA sequences in this sample as well. This chain uses TRBV28 with TRBJ2-3, with D maybe TRBD1 (5 bases). Germline CDR1 and CDR2: MDHEN and SYDVKM. Trimming shortened V by 6 bases and J by 2 bases, and 12 bases separated the two germline ends. The CDR3 runs to 14 residues. CDR3 coding DNA: TGTGCCAGCAGCTTGGGGCGTTACACAGATACGCAGTATTTT. Translating it yields CASSLGRYTDTQYF.

The chain is built from TRBV7-9 and TRBJ2-1; TRBD2 matches 11 bases. Germline V lookup: CDR1 SEHNR, CDR2 FQNEAQ (reference sequence). V gave up 5 bases and J gave up 7 bases; unmatched junction bases: 7. The CDR3 contains 15 residues. The CDR3: CASSVLAGVGNEQFF. CDR3 sequence (DNA): TGTGCCAGCAGCGTACTAGCGGGAGTGGGGAATGAGCAGTTCTTC.

This chain links TRBV10-2 with TRBJ2-5; a possible D gene is TRBD2 (6 bases). The CDR3 runs 16 residues. The V end lost 5 bases, the J end lost 7 bases, and 23 bases lay between the germline ends. Germline V gives CDR1 WSHSY, CDR2 SAAADI. Here the CDR3 reads CASSLARDSHWRTQYF. CDR3 nucleotides: TGCGCCAGCAGTCTCGCCCGGGACTCACATTGGAGGACCCAGTACTTC.

The V call is TRBV28, the J call TRBJ1-3, with 9 nucleotides matching TRBD1. Trimming took 4 bases from V and 5 from J; bases not matched to a gene: 6. Looked up from germline, CDR1 is MDHEN and CDR2 is SYDVKM. The CDR3 contains 15 residues. The CDR3 loop is CASSSSGTGRNTIYF. The DNA of the CDR3 is TGTGCCAGCAGTTCCTCCGGGACAGGGCGAAACACCATATATTTT. The full variable domain, completed using reference TRBV28 and TRBJ1-3, is DVKVTQSSRYLVKRTGEKVFLECVQDMDHENMFWYRQDPGLGLRLIYFSYDVKMKEKGDIPEGYSVSREKKERFSLILESASTNQTSMYLCASSSSGTGRNTIYFGEGSWLTVV.

The rearrangement joins TRBV4-3 to TRBJ1-1, with D perhaps TRBD1 (5 bases). This CDR3 region has 14 residues. V lost 4 bases, J lost 0 bases, and 9 bases lay in between. The germline V gene encodes CDR1 LGHNA and CDR2 YSLEER. The CDR3 coding sequence is TGCGCCAGCAGCCCCGACAGTTTGAACACTGAAGCTTTCTTT. It specifies CASSPDSLNTEAFF.

The CDR3 bases are TGTGCCACCAGCAGAGATTCGGGTCTGAGGCTTAAGTACGAGCAGTACTTC. Translating it yields CATSRDSGLRLKYEQYF. V gene TRBV15 combines with J gene TRBJ2-7; D ambiguous. Trimming stripped 0 bases from V and 4 bases from J, with 19 bases between. The CDR3 extends over 17 amino acids. Germline V CDR1 and CDR2: LNHNV, YYDKDF (reference sequence).

For the CDR3, the DNA is TGCGCCAGCAGCTTGGCCGAGAAAATAACCTACAATGAGCAGTTCTTC. As protein: CASSLAEKITYNEQFF. The rearrangement links TRBV5-1 to TRBJ2-1; D gene uncertain. The CDR3 covers 16 residues. With 0 bases removed from V and 2 bases from J, the gap between germline ends came to 12 bases. Germline V gives CDR1 SGHRS, CDR2 YFSETQ.

On this clone: At one of its ends the junction is not consistent with the germline gene, which may arise from a read error. V usage is TRBV7-9 and J usage is TRBJ2-2, with D possibly being TRBD1 (6 bases). CDR3 size: 16 residues. Germline V gives CDR1 SEHNR, CDR2 FQNEAQ (reference sequence). In nucleotides, the CDR3 is TGTGTCAGCAGCTTAGAGGGGACATTAAAGACCGGGGAGCTGTTTTTT. Protein product: CVSSLEGTLKTGELFF.

V and J are TRBV11-2 and TRBJ2-1, with a weak D call TRBD1 (6 bases). Trimming stripped 2 bases from V and 5 bases from J, with 7 bases between. CDR3 length: 13 residues. Germline assignment: CDR1 SGHAT and CDR2 FQNNGV. The CDR3 DNA follows: TGTGCCAGCAGCTTAACAGGGCACAATGAGCAGTTCTTC. Translating it yields CASSLTGHNEQFF. Drawing the rest from reference TRBV11-2 and TRBJ2-1, the complete variable domain is EAGVAQSPRYKIIEKRQSVAFWCNPISGHATLYWYQQILGQGPKLLIQFQNNGVVDDSQLPKDRFSAERLKGVDSTLKIQPAKLEDSAVYLCASSLTGHNEQFFGPGTRLTVL.

The chain recombines TRBV18 with TRBJ2-6; 9 nucleotides agree with TRBD1. The J segment lost 8 bases and the V segment lost 3 bases, leaving 5 bases of the junction unmatched. The germline V gene has CDR1 KGHSH and CDR2 LQKENI. The CDR3 is 15 residues long. The CDR3 DNA reads as TGTGCCAGCTCACCTCGCGGACAGGGGACCAACGTCCTGACTTTC. Its translation: CASSPRGQGTNVLTF.

V gene TRBV7-9 combines with J gene TRBJ2-2; 9 nucleotides line up with TRBD2. Germline trimming cut 6 bases from V and 6 bases from J; bases unmatched to any gene: 2. Germline values: CDR1 SEHNR, CDR2 FQNEAQ (reference sequence). CDR3 length equals 13 residues. DNA for the CDR3: TGTGCCAGCAGAGGGACTAGCTCCGGGGAGCTGTTTTTT. Translation: CASRGTSSGELFF. The entire variable domain, with the rest obtained from reference TRBV7-9 and TRBJ2-2, is as follows: DTGVSQNPRHKITKRGQNVTFRCDPISEHNRLYWYRQTLGQGPEFLTYFQNEAQLEKSRLLSDRFSAERPKGSFSTLEIQRTEQGDSAMYLCASRGTSSGELFFGEGSRLTVL.

This chain connects TRBV5-4 to TRBJ1-2; D not certain. Germline V gene data show CDR1 as SGHNT and CDR2 as YYREEE (reference sequence). The CDR3 runs 13 residues. Trimming removed 0 bases at V and 7 bases at J, with 10 bases between. CDR3 nucleotides: TGTGCCAGCAGCTTGGTGGAGACTCCTGGCTACACCTTC. As protein: CASSLVETPGYTF.

The chain employs TRBV28 and TRBJ1-3; no firm D call. This CDR3 region has 15 residues. In germline, CDR1 is MDHEN, CDR2 SYDVKM. V was cut by 3 bases and J by 0 bases, with 9 bases left in between. In DNA, the CDR3 is TGTGCCAGCAGTTTTTCACAGAGCTCTGGAAACACCATATATTTT. Amino acids: CASSFSQSSGNTIYF.

This clone was recorded once. This chain links TRBV7-6 with TRBJ2-2, with TRBD2 matching over 7 bases. CDR3 length: 15 residues. The V gene's germline CDR1 is SGHVS and CDR2 FNYEAQ. V gave up 3 bases and J gave up 3 bases; unmatched junction bases: 4. CDR3 coding DNA: TGTGCCAGCAGCTTTGCTAGCGGAGACACCGGGGAGCTGTTTTTT. The encoded protein is CASSFASGDTGELFF.

This clone came up once. The chain has TRBV5-1 and TRBJ2-2; the match to TRBD2 covers 9 bases. The trim removed 1 base at V and 5 bases at J, leaving 6 bases unmatched. Germline CDR1 and CDR2: SGHRS and YFSETQ. CDR3 length: 16 residues. The CDR3 region is CASSLPGTSSTGELFF. The CDR3 DNA reads TGCGCCAGCAGCTTGCCTGGGACTAGCAGTACCGGGGAGCTGTTTTTT.

The V gene is TRBV29-1, the J gene TRBJ1-2; TRBD1 agrees at 8 bases. The ends lost 6 bases at V and 4 bases at J; junction bases unmatched: 7. There are 13 residues in the CDR3. The germline V gene has CDR1 SQVTM and CDR2 ANQGSEA. The CDR3 region has the DNA TGCAGCGTAGCATGGGACAGGCCCTATGGCTACACCTTC. As protein: CSVAWDRPYGYTF.

This clone was found a few times. A junction end diverges from the germline sequence, so it may reflect a read error. V gene TRBV11-1 combines with J gene TRBJ2-2, with TRBD1 as a possible D gene (5 bases). Looked up from germline, CDR1 is SGHAT and CDR2 is FQDESV (reference sequence). The CDR3 runs to 12 residues. CDR3 amino acids: CASSPDTVELFF. In DNA, the CDR3 is TGTGCCAGCAGCCCGGACACCGTGGAGCTGTTTTTT. The full variable domain, with the rest looked up from reference TRBV11-1 and TRBJ2-2, is EAEVAQSPRYKITEKSQAVAFWCDPISGHATLYWYRQILGQGPELLVQFQDESVVDDSQLPKDRFSAERLKGVDSTLKIQPAELGDSAMYLCASSPDTVELFFGEGSRLTVL.